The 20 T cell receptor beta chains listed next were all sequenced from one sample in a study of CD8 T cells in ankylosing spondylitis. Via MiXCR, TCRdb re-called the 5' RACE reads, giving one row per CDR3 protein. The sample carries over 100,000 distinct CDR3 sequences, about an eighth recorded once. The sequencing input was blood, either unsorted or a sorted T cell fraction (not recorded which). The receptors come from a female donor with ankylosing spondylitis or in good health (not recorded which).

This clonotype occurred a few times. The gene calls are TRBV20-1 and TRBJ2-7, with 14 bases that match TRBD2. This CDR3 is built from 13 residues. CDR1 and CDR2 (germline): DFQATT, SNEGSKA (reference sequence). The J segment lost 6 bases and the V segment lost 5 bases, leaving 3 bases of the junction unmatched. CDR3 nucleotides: TGCAGTGCTGGGACTAGCGGGAGTGGCGAGCAGTACTTC. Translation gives CSAGTSGSGEQYF.

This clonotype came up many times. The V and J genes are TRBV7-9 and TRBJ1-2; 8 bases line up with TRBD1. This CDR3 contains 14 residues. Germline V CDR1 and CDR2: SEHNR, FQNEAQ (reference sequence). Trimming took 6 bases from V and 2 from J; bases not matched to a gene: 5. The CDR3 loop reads CASRLTGGNYGYTF. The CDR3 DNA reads TGTGCCAGCAGGCTCACAGGGGGAAACTATGGCTACACCTTC.

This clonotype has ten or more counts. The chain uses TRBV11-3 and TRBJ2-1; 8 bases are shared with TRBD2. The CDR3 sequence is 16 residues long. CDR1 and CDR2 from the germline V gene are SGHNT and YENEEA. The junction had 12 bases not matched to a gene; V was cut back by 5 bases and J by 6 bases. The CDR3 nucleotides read TGTGCCAGCAGCGTGGGCACTAGCGGAGGTGGCAATGAGCAGTTCTTC. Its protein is CASSVGTSGGGNEQFF.

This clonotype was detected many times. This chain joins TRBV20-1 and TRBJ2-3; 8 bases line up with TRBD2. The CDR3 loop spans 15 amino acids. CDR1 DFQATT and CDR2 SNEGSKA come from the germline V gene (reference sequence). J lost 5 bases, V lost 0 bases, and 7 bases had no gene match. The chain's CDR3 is CSARDPGLAEDTQYF. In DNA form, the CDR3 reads TGCAGTGCTAGAGATCCCGGACTAGCAGAAGATACGCAGTATTTT.

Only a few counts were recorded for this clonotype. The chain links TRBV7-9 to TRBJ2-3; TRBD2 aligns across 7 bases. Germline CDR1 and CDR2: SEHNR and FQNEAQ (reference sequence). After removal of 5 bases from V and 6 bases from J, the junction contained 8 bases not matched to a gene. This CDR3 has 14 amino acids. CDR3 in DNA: TGTGCCAGCAGCAGACTAGCCAGTCAGGATACGCAGTATTTT. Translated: CASSRLASQDTQYF.

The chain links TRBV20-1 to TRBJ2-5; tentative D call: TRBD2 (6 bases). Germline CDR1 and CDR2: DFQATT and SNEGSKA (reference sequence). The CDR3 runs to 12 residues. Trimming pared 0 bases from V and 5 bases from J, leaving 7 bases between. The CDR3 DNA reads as TGCAGTGCTAGAGAAGGAGGGGAGACCCAGTACTTC. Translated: CSAREGGETQYF.

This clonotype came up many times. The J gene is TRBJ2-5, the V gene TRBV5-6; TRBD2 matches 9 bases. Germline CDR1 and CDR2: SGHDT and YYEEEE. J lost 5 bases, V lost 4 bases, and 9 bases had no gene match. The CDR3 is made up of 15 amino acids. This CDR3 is CASSLRGLARETQYF. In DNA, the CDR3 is TGTGCCAGCAGCCTCAGGGGACTAGCTAGGGAGACCCAGTACTTC. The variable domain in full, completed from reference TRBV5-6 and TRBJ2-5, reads DAGVTQSPTHLIKTRGQQVTLRCSPKSGHDTVSWYQQALGQGPQFIFQYYEEEERQRGNFPDRFSGHQFPNYSSELNVNALLLGDSALYLCASSLRGLARETQYFGPGTRLLVL.

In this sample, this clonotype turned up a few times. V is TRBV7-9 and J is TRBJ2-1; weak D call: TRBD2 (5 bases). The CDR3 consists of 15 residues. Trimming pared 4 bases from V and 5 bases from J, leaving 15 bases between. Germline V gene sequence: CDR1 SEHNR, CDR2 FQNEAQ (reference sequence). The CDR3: CASSSGGFRNNEQFF. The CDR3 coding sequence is TGTGCCAGCAGCTCAGGCGGGTTTCGAAACAATGAGCAGTTCTTC. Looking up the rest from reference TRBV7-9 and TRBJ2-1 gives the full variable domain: DTGVSQNPRHKITKRGQNVTFRCDPISEHNRLYWYRQTLGQGPEFLTYFQNEAQLEKSRLLSDRFSAERPKGSFSTLEIQRTEQGDSAMYLCASSSGGFRNNEQFFGPGTRLTVL.

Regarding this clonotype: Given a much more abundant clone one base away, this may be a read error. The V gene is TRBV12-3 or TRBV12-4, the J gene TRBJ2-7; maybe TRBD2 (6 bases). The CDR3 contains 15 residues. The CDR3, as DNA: TGTGCCATCAGTCCCGGGAGTAAAGGGACTCGGGAGCAGTACTTC. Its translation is CAISPGSKGTREQYF.

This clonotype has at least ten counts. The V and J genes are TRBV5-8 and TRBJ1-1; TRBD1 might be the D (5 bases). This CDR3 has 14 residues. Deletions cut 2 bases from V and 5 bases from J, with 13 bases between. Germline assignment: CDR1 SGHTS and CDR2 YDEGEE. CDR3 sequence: CASSFHGGSTEAFF. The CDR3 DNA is TGTGCCAGCAGCTTTCATGGGGGGAGTACTGAAGCTTTCTTT.

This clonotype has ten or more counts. The CDR3: CASSQDPSYGYTF. In DNA form, the CDR3 reads TGTGCCAGCAGCCAAGATCCCAGTTATGGCTACACCTTC. The gene calls are TRBV14 and TRBJ1-2; D gene uncertain. The CDR3 has 13 amino acids. CDR1 is SGHDN and CDR2 is FVKESK in the germline V gene. V was shortened by 0 bases and J by 5 bases, with 7 bases between the two germline ends. The full variable domain, with the rest looked up from reference TRBV14 and TRBJ1-2, is EAGVTQFPSHSVIEKGQTVTLRCDPISGHDNLYWYRRVMGKEIKFLLHFVKESKQDESGMPNNRFLAERTGGTYSTLKVQPAELEDSGVYFCASSQDPSYGYTFGSGTRLTVV.

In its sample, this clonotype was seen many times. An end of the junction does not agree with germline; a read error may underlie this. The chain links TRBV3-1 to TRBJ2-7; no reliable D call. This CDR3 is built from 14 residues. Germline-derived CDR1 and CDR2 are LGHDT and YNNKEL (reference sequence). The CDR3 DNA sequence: TGTGCCAGCAGCCAAAGAATGGGCTCCAACGAGCAGTACTTC. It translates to CASSQRMGSNEQYF.

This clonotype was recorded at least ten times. This chain's CDR3 is CSAPDRNSPLHF. The CDR3 coding sequence is TGCAGTGCTCCGGACAGAAATTCACCCCTCCACTTT. V usage is TRBV20-1 and J usage is TRBJ1-6, with D maybe TRBD1 (6 bases). Per the germline V gene, CDR1 is DFQATT and CDR2 is SNEGSKA (reference sequence). V lost 5 bases and J lost 7, with 9 bases in between. The CDR3 contains 12 residues.

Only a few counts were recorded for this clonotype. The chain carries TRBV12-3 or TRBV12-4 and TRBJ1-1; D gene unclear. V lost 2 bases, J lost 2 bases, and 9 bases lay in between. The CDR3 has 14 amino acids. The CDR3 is CASSLRVLNTEAFF. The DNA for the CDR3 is TGTGCCAGCAGTTTACGGGTTTTAAACACTGAAGCTTTCTTT.

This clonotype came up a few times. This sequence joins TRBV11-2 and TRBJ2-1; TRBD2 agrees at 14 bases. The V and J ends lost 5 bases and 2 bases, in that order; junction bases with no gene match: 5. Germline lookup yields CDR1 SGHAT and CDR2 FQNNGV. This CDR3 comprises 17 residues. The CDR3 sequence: CASSRTSGGSAYNEQFF. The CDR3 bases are TGTGCCAGCAGCCGGACTAGCGGGGGGTCCGCCTACAATGAGCAGTTCTTC.

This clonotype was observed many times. The CDR3 DNA follows: TGTGCCTGGAGTGTACGTGAAAAACTGTTTTTT. It encodes CAWSVREKLFF. J is TRBJ1-4 and V is TRBV30; the D is unclear. The CDR3 sequence is 11 residues long. Deletions cut 0 bases from V and 7 bases from J, with 3 bases between. Germline lookup yields CDR1 GTSNPN and CDR2 SVGIG (reference sequence).

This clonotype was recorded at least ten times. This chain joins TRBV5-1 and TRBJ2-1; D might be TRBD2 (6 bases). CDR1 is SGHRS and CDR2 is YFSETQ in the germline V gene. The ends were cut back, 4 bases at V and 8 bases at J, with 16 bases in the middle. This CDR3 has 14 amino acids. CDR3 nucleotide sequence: TGCGCCAGCAGCCTATCGACGGGGGTGGATGAGCAGTTCTTC. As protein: CASSLSTGVDEQFF.

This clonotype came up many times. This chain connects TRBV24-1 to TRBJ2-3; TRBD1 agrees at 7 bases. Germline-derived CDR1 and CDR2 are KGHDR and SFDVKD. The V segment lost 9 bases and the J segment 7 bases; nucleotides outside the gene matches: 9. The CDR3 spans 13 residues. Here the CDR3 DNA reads TGTGCCACCGGAACCGGGACAGTCAATACGCAGTATTTT. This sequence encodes CATGTGTVNTQYF.

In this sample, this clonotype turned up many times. Here the CDR3 DNA reads TGCGCCAGCAGCGTGGGACCGCAGAACACTGAAGCTTTCTTT. Its translation: CASSVGPQNTEAFF. The rearrangement joins TRBV5-1 to TRBJ1-1; tentative D call: TRBD1 (5 bases). Trimming took off 4 bases at V and 1 base at J, with 11 bases between the two ends. Germline lookup yields CDR1 SGHRS and CDR2 YFSETQ. The CDR3 runs 14 residues.

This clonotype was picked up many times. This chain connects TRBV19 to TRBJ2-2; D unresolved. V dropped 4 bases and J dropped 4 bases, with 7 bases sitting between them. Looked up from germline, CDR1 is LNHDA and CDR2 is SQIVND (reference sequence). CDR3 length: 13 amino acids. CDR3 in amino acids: CASSTQGTGELFF. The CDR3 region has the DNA TGTGCCAGTAGTACCCAAGGCACCGGGGAGCTGTTTTTT.